A single sample gave rise to the 20 T cell receptor beta chains below, sequenced in a study of cytomegalovirus exposure and HLA in healthy donors. In the PCR, 60 Vbeta and 13 Jbeta primers were used. Profiling relied on immunoSEQ multiplex PCR, and the TCRdb table lists in-frame clones only, not all of them. The table has over 60,000 clones, approximately 70% seen once. Sequencing was done on a sample of PBMCs. The receptors derive from a male donor in good health and CMV-seropositive.

A remark on this clone: One end of the junction varies from germline; a read error may be responsible. This chain joins TRBV7-9 and TRBJ2-1, with TRBD2 identical over 12 bases. The CDR3 has 17 amino acids. The V gene's germline CDR1 is SEHNR and CDR2 FQNEAQ (reference sequence). CDR3 loop: CSSSSRVLAGGDNEQFF. The CDR3 DNA is TGTTCCAGCAGCTCCAGGGTACTAGCGGGGGGAGACAATGAGCAGTTCTTC.

The chain employs TRBV18 and TRBJ1-5; D remains unclear. The germline V gene encodes CDR1 KGHSH and CDR2 LQKENI. This CDR3 spans 14 amino acids. Trimming took off 6 bases at V and 6 bases at J, with 15 bases between the two ends. The CDR3 region has the DNA TGTGCCAGCTCGCCTACTTGGGCCCGTCAGCCCCAGCATTTT. Its translation is CASSPTWARQPQHF.

This clone came up a few times. The chain joins TRBV12-5 to TRBJ1-6; D call uncertain. The CDR3 loop spans 15 amino acids. The germline gives CDR1 LGHNT, CDR2 FRNRAP. V lost 7 bases and J 0 bases, leaving 10 bases between the germline ends. CDR3 region: CASAEGSSYNSPLHF. The CDR3 bases are TGTGCTAGTGCCGAAGGGAGCTCCTATAATTCACCCCTCCACTTT. Combining the CDR3 with reference TRBV12-5 and TRBJ1-6 gives the whole variable domain DARVTQTPRHKVTEMGQEVTMRCQPILGHNTVFWYRQTMMQGLELLAYFRNRAPLDDSGMPKDRFSAEMPDATLATLKIQPSEPRDSAVYFCASAEGSSYNSPLHFGNGTRLTVT.

Details on this clone: The junction and the germline gene differ at one end; a read error may be behind it. The chain carries TRBV7-9 and TRBJ2-2; tentatively, D is TRBD2 (5 bases). The CDR3 has 12 residues. CDR1 and CDR2 from the germline V gene are SEHNR and FQNEAQ (reference sequence). CDR3 loop: CSSSFGAGELFF. The CDR3 coding sequence is TGTTCCAGCAGCTTCGGGGCCGGGGAGCTGTTTTTT.

The chain joins TRBV18 to TRBJ2-7; 10 bases are a match to TRBD2. CDR1 and CDR2 from the germline V gene are KGHSH and LQKENI. Trimming at V came to 3 bases and at J to 6 bases, leaving 2 bases not matched to a gene. This CDR3 is built from 13 residues. The CDR3 nucleotides read TGTGCCAGCTCACCCCTAGCGGGAGTCGAGCAGTACTTC. Its protein is CASSPLAGVEQYF. Full variable domain (outside the CDR3, taken from reference TRBV18 and TRBJ2-7): NAGVMQNPRHLVRRRGQEARLRCSPMKGHSHVYWYRQLPEEGLKFMVYLQKENIIDESGMPKERFSAEFPKEGPSILRIQQVVRGDSAAYFCASSPLAGVEQYFGPGTRLTVT.

The V and J genes are TRBV7-2 and TRBJ2-7, with 12 bases aligning to TRBD1. Germline assignment: CDR1 SGHTA and CDR2 FQGNSA. V gave up 5 bases and J gave up 6 bases; unmatched junction bases: 5. The CDR3 is 14 amino acids. The DNA for the CDR3 is TGTGCCAGCAGCCCGGGACAGGGGGCTGGCGAGCAGTACTTC. Its translation is CASSPGQGAGEQYF.

This chain uses TRBV5-1 with TRBJ1-2, with TRBD1 as a possible D gene (6 bases). The V and J ends lost 9 bases and 5 bases respectively, with 17 bases between them. Germline V lookup: CDR1 SGHRS, CDR2 YFSETQ. The CDR3 loop spans 13 amino acids. The CDR3 here is CATSGGGDYGYTF. CDR3 nucleotide sequence: TGCGCCACCTCGGGGGGGGGCGATTATGGCTACACCTTC.

This clone was seen a handful of times. The gene calls are TRBV18 and TRBJ2-5; D possibly corresponds to TRBD2 (5 bases). This CDR3 has 14 amino acids. Germline V gives CDR1 KGHSH, CDR2 LQKENI. Between the trimmed V and J ends, which lost 3 bases and 4 bases, there was a span of 12 bases. The CDR3 spells CASSPRSGSETQYF. DNA for the CDR3: TGTGCCAGCTCACCTCGCTCGGGATCAGAGACCCAGTACTTC.

The rearrangement joins TRBV19 to TRBJ2-2; 8 bases map to TRBD2. Germline V CDR1 and CDR2: LNHDA, SQIVND (reference sequence). Trimming at V came to 11 bases and at J to 1 base, leaving 3 bases not matched to a gene. This CDR3 has 13 residues. CDR3 sequence: CASSGGNTGELFF. CDR3 DNA: TGTGCCTCAAGCGGGGGGAACACCGGGGAGCTGTTTTTT. Full variable domain (rest looked up from reference TRBV19 and TRBJ2-2): DGGITQSPKYLFRKEGQNVTLSCEQNLNHDAMYWYRQDPGQGLRLIYYSQIVNDFQKGDIAEGYSVSREKKESFPLTVTSAQKNPTAFYLCASSGGNTGELFFGEGSRLTVL.

The chain recombines TRBV29-1 with TRBJ2-6; D not certain. Per the germline V gene, CDR1 is SQVTM and CDR2 is ANQGSEA. Trimming stripped 8 bases from V and 1 base from J, with 6 bases between. The CDR3 consists of 12 residues. The CDR3 nucleotides read TGCAGCATCCTATCTGGGGCCAACGTCCTGACTTTC. Translation gives CSILSGANVLTF.

This chain joins TRBV18 and TRBJ2-7, with D perhaps TRBD1 (7 bases). This CDR3 region has 15 residues. The V end lost 0 bases, the J end lost 1 base, and 10 bases lay between the germline ends. The germline V gene has CDR1 KGHSH and CDR2 LQKENI. The CDR3 sequence is CASSPPAGQSYEQYF. The CDR3 DNA is TGTGCCAGCTCACCACCCGCGGGACAGTCCTACGAGCAGTACTTC.

The J gene is TRBJ2-3, the V gene TRBV6-5; no definite D call. This CDR3 contains 13 residues. Germline V CDR1 and CDR2: MNHEY, SVGAGI. V gave up 5 bases and J gave up 2 bases, with 8 bases separating them. CDR3: CASSPLDTDTQYF. In DNA form, the CDR3 reads TGTGCCAGCAGTCCGCTAGACACAGATACGCAGTATTTT.

The chain combines TRBV4-1 with TRBJ1-3; D remains ambiguous. The CDR3 is 15 amino acids. V lost 1 base and J lost 0, with 7 bases in between. Germline V gives CDR1 MGHRA, CDR2 YSYEKL. The CDR3 nucleotides read TGCGCCAGCAGCCAAGTACTTTCCTCTGGAAACACCATATATTTT. It translates to CASSQVLSSGNTIYF.

In the case of this clone: The same CDR3 is also encoded by other DNA sequences in this sample. The chain joins TRBV30 to TRBJ2-7, with D uncertain. With 2 bases removed from V and 7 bases from J, the gap between germline ends came to 12 bases. Germline CDR1 GTSNPN, CDR2 SVGIG (reference sequence). The CDR3 has 12 amino acids. The CDR3 nucleotides read TGTGCCTGGAGTTCCCTTGATCGGGAGCAGTACTTC. Protein: CAWSSLDREQYF.

J is TRBJ1-6 and V is TRBV9; no clear D gene. Trimming took off 2 bases at V and 7 bases at J, with 10 bases between the two ends. This CDR3 is 14 amino acids long. CDR1 and CDR2 from the germline V gene are SGDLS and YYNGEE. The CDR3 protein is CASSVRRGNSPLHF. In DNA form, the CDR3 reads TGTGCCAGCAGCGTCCGACGGGGAAATTCACCCCTCCACTTT.

The V gene is TRBV2, the J gene TRBJ2-3, with D possibly matching TRBD2 (6 bases). Per germline, CDR1 SNHLY and CDR2 FYNNEI. The ends were cut back, 6 bases at V and 2 bases at J, with 18 bases in the middle. The CDR3 length is 16 residues. CDR3 sequence reads: CASRTFAAGLTDTQYF. In nucleotides, the CDR3 is TGTGCCAGCAGGACATTCGCTGCGGGACTCACAGATACGCAGTATTTT.

The chain has TRBV6-4 and TRBJ1-5; D not certain. Trimming cost V 4 bases and J 0 bases, with 10 bases left between them. The CDR3 spans 15 residues. Germline-derived CDR1 and CDR2 are MRHNA and SNTAGT. CDR3 sequence reads: CASSGSQTSNQPQHF. CDR3 sequence (DNA): TGTGCCAGCAGTGGCTCACAGACTAGCAATCAGCCCCAGCATTTT.

The chain uses TRBV7-3 and TRBJ2-1, with TRBD2 identical over 8 bases. There are 17 residues in the CDR3. The V segment lost 1 base and the J segment 8 bases; nucleotides outside the gene matches: 13. Germline CDR1 SGHTA, CDR2 FQGTGA. CDR3 sequence: CASSLSTGGVWSYEQFF. Written as DNA, the CDR3 is TGTGCCAGCAGCTTAAGTACCGGGGGGGTTTGGTCCTATGAGCAGTTCTTC.

The rearrangement joins TRBV6-5 to TRBJ2-3, with a tentative D call TRBD1 (5 bases). The germline V and J ends were trimmed by 7 bases and 4 bases, with 15 bases remaining between them. Germline CDR1 MNHEY, CDR2 SVGAGI. CDR3 length: 14 residues. The DNA of the CDR3 is TGTGCCAGCATCCCAGGGATGGCCCCAGATACGCAGTATTTT. Protein: CASIPGMAPDTQYF.

This sequence joins TRBV2 and TRBJ2-7; 7 bases match TRBD1. Germline V gene data show CDR1 as SNHLY and CDR2 as FYNNEI. V gave up 4 bases and J gave up 6 bases; unmatched junction bases: 3. The CDR3 spans 12 residues. CDR3 nucleotides: TGTGCCAGCAGTGGACAGGGCTTCGAGCAGTACTTC. It specifies CASSGQGFEQYF.